The 18 T cell receptor beta chains presented below share a single source sample, sequenced in a study of blood T cell repertoires in COVID-19 (dated by TCRdb to the early 2020s). Receptor amplification or capture employed the immunoSEQ multiplex PCR assay. This immuneACCESS table, as held by TCRdb, lists in-frame sequences with V and J called but not all clones. Of the missing ones, under half trace to an unresolved V gene in checked studies; the others have no known cause. Within this sample are some 260,000 clones, with 75% to 90% of them counted one time only. The top ten hold 10% of the sample. Sample: peripheral blood. The source of these receptors is a woman in her seventies with COVID-19, enrolled during active disease.

The J gene is TRBJ1-3, the V gene TRBV30; D is uncertain. This CDR3 has 12 amino acids. Per germline, CDR1 GTSNPN and CDR2 SVGIG (reference sequence). Trimming took 2 bases from V and 9 from J, leaving 11 bases between them. CDR3 nucleotide sequence: TGTGCCTGGAGTCCGCGTCGAACCACCATATATTTT. Its protein is CAWSPRRTTIYF.

The rearrangement joins TRBV29-1 to TRBJ2-7; TRBD1 is a possible D gene (6 bases). Trimming left V 6 bases short and J 3 bases short, with 18 bases between. Per the germline V gene, CDR1 is SQVTM and CDR2 is ANQGSEA. The CDR3 length is 14 residues. Here the CDR3 reads CSVRTVDTFYEQYF. The CDR3 region has the DNA TGCAGCGTGAGGACAGTTGACACTTTCTACGAGCAGTACTTC.

The chain recombines TRBV28 with TRBJ1-5; 9 bases are a match to TRBD1. J gave up 7 bases and V 10 bases, and 8 bases lay outside the gene matches. The germline V gene has CDR1 MDHEN and CDR2 SYDVKM. This CDR3 contains 13 residues. CDR3: CATYRGLGQPQHF. For the CDR3, the DNA is TGTGCCACCTACAGGGGGCTAGGGCAGCCCCAGCATTTT.

The CDR3 reads CASRPKAVAGGKDEQFF. CDR3 coding DNA: TGTGCCAGTAGACCGAAAGCGGTAGCGGGAGGGAAAGATGAGCAGTTCTTC. The chain has TRBV19 and TRBJ2-1; 11 positions agree with TRBD2. V gave up 6 bases and J gave up 8 bases; unmatched junction bases: 15. The CDR3 loop spans 17 amino acids. Looked up from germline, CDR1 is LNHDA and CDR2 is SQIVND (reference sequence).

The rearrangement joins TRBV6-4 to TRBJ1-1, with TRBD1 as a possible D gene (6 bases). Trimming removed 6 bases at V and 3 bases at J, with 20 bases between. The germline CDR1 and CDR2 sequences are MRHNA and SNTAGT. The CDR3 is 16 residues long. CDR3 nucleotides: TGTGCCAGCAGCAGACAGGACCGGGTGAGGGACACTGAAGCTTTCTTT. This gives the protein CASSRQDRVRDTEAFF.

This clone was recorded once. The chain links TRBV7-2 to TRBJ1-1; 7 nucleotides match TRBD1. Germline CDR1 and CDR2: SGHTA and FQGNSA. The length of the CDR3 is 13 residues. Unmatched junction bases numbered 3, after V lost 5 bases and J lost 3 bases. The CDR3 sequence: CASSVGTDTEAFF. The DNA of the CDR3 is TGTGCCAGCAGCGTAGGGACAGACACTGAAGCTTTCTTT. Full variable domain (missing parts from reference TRBV7-2 and TRBJ1-1): GAGVSQSPSNKVTEKGKDVELRCDPISGHTALYWYRQSLGQGLEFLIYFQGNSAPDKSGLPSDRFSAERTGGSVSTLTIQRTQQEDSAVYLCASSVGTDTEAFFGQGTRLTVV.

This clone was counted only a few times. This sequence joins TRBV11-3 and TRBJ1-2; D gene uncertain. CDR1 SGHNT and CDR2 YENEEA come from the germline V gene. The CDR3 loop spans 12 amino acids. The V and J ends lost 4 bases and 7 bases respectively, with 10 bases between them. This CDR3 is CASSSGFFGYTF. CDR3 bases: TGTGCCAGCAGCTCCGGGTTTTTTGGCTACACCTTC.

V and J are TRBV19 and TRBJ2-1, with 7 positions matching TRBD2. Germline CDR1 is LNHDA and CDR2 is SQIVND (reference sequence). The CDR3 consists of 16 residues. V lost 3 bases, J lost 4 bases, and 9 bases stayed unmatched. CDR3 bases: TGTGCCAGTAGTATGGGCGGGACTAATGTTTACAATGAGCAGTTCTTC. Translation gives CASSMGGTNVYNEQFF.

The gene calls are TRBV5-4 and TRBJ2-5; 8 bases map to TRBD2. CDR3 length: 15 residues. Germline V lookup: CDR1 SGHNT, CDR2 YYREEE (reference sequence). V dropped 0 bases and J dropped 0; count of bases not matched to a gene: 1. The chain's CDR3 is CASSLELADQETQYF. For the CDR3, the DNA is TGTGCCAGCAGCTTGGAACTAGCGGACCAAGAGACCCAGTACTTC.

V is TRBV19 and J is TRBJ1-2, with TRBD1 matching over 9 bases. Per the germline V gene, CDR1 is LNHDA and CDR2 is SQIVND (reference sequence). V was clipped by 5 bases and J by 5 bases; unmatched bases: 6. This CDR3 has 14 residues. CDR3 nucleotide sequence: TGTGCCAGTAGTCCGGGACAGGGCAATTATGGCTACACCTTC. It specifies CASSPGQGNYGYTF.

The chain recombines TRBV10-3 with TRBJ2-7; possible D gene TRBD2, 6 bases. Between the trimmed V and J ends, which lost 6 bases and 6 bases, there was a span of 12 bases. This CDR3 is built from 12 residues. Germline CDR1 ENHRY, CDR2 SYGVKD. CDR3 region: CAIRELASEQYF. The CDR3 DNA reads as TGTGCCATCAGGGAACTAGCAAGCGAGCAGTACTTC.

The chain recombines TRBV7-9 with TRBJ1-1; D is ambiguous. The CDR3 runs 13 residues. Per germline, CDR1 SEHNR and CDR2 FQNEAQ (reference sequence). V lost 2 bases and J 9 bases, leaving 13 bases between the germline ends. For the CDR3, the DNA is TGTGCCAGCAGCTTATCTCACAGCCTGAAAGCTTTCTTT. As protein: CASSLSHSLKAFF.

The V call is TRBV5-8, the J call TRBJ2-2, with D perhaps matching TRBD1 (6 bases). This CDR3 region has 16 residues. Germline lookup yields CDR1 SGHTS and CDR2 YDEGEE. Trimming took off 2 bases at V and 2 bases at J, with 13 bases between the two ends. The CDR3 DNA is TGTGCCAGCAGCTTAAAGTGGGACACTAACACCGGGGAGCTGTTTTTT. This gives the protein CASSLKWDTNTGELFF. The complete variable domain, with remaining parts taken from reference TRBV5-8 and TRBJ2-2, reads EAGVTQSPTHLIKTRGQQATLRCSPISGHTSVYWYQQALGLGLQFLLWYDEGEERNRGNFPPRFSGRQFPNYSSELNVNALELEDSALYLCASSLKWDTNTGELFFGEGSRLTVL.

The chain has TRBV30 and TRBJ2-7, with 7 positions matching TRBD2. V lost 0 bases to trimming and J lost 2 bases; unmatched junction nucleotides: 4. This CDR3 contains 14 residues. Germline V gene data show CDR1 as GTSNPN and CDR2 as SVGIG (reference sequence). In DNA, the CDR3 is TGTGCCTGGAGTGTGGGGACTATGGCCTACGAGCAGTACTTC. Amino acids: CAWSVGTMAYEQYF.

The chain combines TRBV5-5 with TRBJ2-7; 8 nucleotides line up with TRBD2. The CDR3 has 14 residues. The ends lost 1 base at V and 3 bases at J; junction bases unmatched: 3. Germline CDR1 reads SGHKS; CDR2 reads YYEKEE (reference sequence). The CDR3 spells CASSLHGGDYEQYF. Here the CDR3 DNA reads TGTGCCAGCAGCTTGCACGGGGGGGACTACGAGCAGTACTTC.

The chain uses TRBV28 and TRBJ1-3, with TRBD1 matching over 7 bases. Trimming cost V 5 bases and J 2 bases; bases outside gene matches: 3. This CDR3 spans 14 amino acids. Germline loops: CDR1 MDHEN, CDR2 SYDVKM. CDR3 sequence reads: CASSVGTAGNTIYF. CDR3 nucleotide sequence: TGTGCCAGCAGTGTCGGGACAGCTGGAAACACCATATATTTT.

This sequence joins TRBV7-8 and TRBJ2-1; 7 positions agree with TRBD2. Germline V gene data show CDR1 as SGHVS and CDR2 as FQNEAQ. Trimming removed 1 base from V and 4 bases from J; junction bases left unmatched: 4. CDR3 length equals 15 residues. The CDR3 sequence: CASSLVGTNYNEQFF. CDR3 coding DNA: TGTGCCAGCAGCTTAGTTGGGACTAATTACAATGAGCAGTTCTTC.

The J gene is TRBJ1-5, the V gene TRBV18; 7 nucleotides align to TRBD1. Losses at the gene ends were 4 bases for V and 4 bases for J; bases not matched to a gene: 10. Germline lookup yields CDR1 KGHSH and CDR2 LQKENI. The CDR3 runs to 16 residues. In nucleotides, the CDR3 is TGTGCCAGCTCACAAAGCCTCGACAGGGTGAATCAGCCCCAGCATTTT. Its translation is CASSQSLDRVNQPQHF. The full variable domain, with the rest looked up from reference TRBV18 and TRBJ1-5, is NAGVMQNPRHLVRRRGQEARLRCSPMKGHSHVYWYRQLPEEGLKFMVYLQKENIIDESGMPKERFSAEFPKEGPSILRIQQVVRGDSAAYFCASSQSLDRVNQPQHFGDGTRLSIL.